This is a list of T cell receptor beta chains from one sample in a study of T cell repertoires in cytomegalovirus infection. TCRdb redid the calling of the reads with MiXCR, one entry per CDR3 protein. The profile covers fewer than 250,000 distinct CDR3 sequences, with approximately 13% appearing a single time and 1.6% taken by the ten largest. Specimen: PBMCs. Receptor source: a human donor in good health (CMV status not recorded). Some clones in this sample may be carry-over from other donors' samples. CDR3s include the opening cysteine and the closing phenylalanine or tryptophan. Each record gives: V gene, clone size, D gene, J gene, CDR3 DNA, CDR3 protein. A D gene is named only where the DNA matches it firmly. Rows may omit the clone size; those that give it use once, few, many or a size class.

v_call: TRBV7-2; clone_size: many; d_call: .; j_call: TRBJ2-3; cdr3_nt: TGTGCCAGCAGCTTAGGGGCGGTGGGAACAGATACGCAGTATTTT; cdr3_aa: CASSLGAVGTDTQYF
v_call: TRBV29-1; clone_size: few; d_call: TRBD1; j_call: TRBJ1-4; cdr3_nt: TGCAGCGTCGCTCGCCAAACAGGGGGCGTTGCAACTAATGAAAAACTGTTTTTT; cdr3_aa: CSVARQTGGVATNEKLFF
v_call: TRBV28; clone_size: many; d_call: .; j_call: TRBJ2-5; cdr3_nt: TGTGCCAGCAGTCCCAATGAGGGGTCGCCAGAGACCCAGTACTTC; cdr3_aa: CASSPNEGSPETQYF
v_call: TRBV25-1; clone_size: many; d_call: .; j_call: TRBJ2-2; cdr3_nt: TGTGCCAGCAGTGAGGGTAGCCGGGACACCGGGGAGCTGTTTTTT; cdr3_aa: CASSEGSRDTGELFF
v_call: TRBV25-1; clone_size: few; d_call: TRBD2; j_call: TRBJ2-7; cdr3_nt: TGTGCCAGCAGTGTTGGAAGCGGGAGGGGGTCCTACGAGCAGTACTTC; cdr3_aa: CASSVGSGRGSYEQYF
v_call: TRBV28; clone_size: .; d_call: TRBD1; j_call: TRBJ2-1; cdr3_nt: TGTGCCAGCAGGGGACAGGGGGCGGGCATTAACAATGAGCAGTTCTTC; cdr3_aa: CASRGQGAGINNEQFF
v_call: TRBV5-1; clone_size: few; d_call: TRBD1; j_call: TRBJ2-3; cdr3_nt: TGCGCCAGCAGCGGACGAACAGGGGTTAGCACAGATACGCAGTATTTT; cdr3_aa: CASSGRTGVSTDTQYF
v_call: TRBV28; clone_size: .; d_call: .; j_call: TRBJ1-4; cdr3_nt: TGTGCCAGCCTGGACACTCCAACTAATGAAAAACTGTTTTTT; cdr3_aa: CASLDTPTNEKLFF
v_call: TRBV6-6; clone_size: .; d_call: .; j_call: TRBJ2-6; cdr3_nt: TGTGCCAGCAGCTCTATCCAGTTACTCTCATCCTCTGGGGCCAACGTCCTGACTTTC; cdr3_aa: CASSSIQLLSSSGANVLTF
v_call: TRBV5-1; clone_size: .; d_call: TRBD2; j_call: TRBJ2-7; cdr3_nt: TGCGCCAGCAGCTTGAGCCCGACTAGCGGGACCTACGAGCAGTACTTC; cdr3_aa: CASSLSPTSGTYEQYF
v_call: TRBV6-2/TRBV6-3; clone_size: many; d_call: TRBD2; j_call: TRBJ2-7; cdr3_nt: TGTGCCAGCAGTTACAATCCGGCCAGCGGGGCGAGCTCCTACGAGCAGTACTTC; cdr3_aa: CASSYNPASGASSYEQYF
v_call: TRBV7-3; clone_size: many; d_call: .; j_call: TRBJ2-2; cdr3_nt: TGTGCCAGCAGCGACCGACAGGGAGGCACCGGGGAGCTGTTTTTT; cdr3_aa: CASSDRQGGTGELFF
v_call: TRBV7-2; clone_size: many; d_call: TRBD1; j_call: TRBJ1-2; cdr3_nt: TGTGCCAGCAGCTTAGTCCAGGCCGGCAGGGGGCGGGATGGCTACACCTTC; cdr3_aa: CASSLVQAGRGRDGYTF
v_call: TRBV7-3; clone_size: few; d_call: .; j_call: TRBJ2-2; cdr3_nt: TGTGCCAGCAGCTCAGGGGTGACCGGGGAGCTGTTTTTT; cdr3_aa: CASSSGVTGELFF
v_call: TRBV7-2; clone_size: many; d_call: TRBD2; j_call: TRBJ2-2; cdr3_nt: TGTGCCAGCAGCTTAGAAAGGACTAGCTTGAACACCGGGGAGCTGTTTTTT; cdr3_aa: CASSLERTSLNTGELFF
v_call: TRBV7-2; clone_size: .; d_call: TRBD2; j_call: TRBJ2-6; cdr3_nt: TGTGCCAGCAGCTCTCTAGCGGTTGGGGCCAACGTCCTGACTTTC; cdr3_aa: CASSSLAVGANVLTF
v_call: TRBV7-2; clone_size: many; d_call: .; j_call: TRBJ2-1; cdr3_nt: TGTGCCGGGGGGACGGGGAACTACAATGAGCAGTTCTTC; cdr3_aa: CAGGTGNYNEQFF
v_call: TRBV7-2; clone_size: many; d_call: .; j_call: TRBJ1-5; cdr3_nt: TGTGCCAGCAGCCAGGCCTTTAGCAATCAGCCCCAGCATTTT; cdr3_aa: CASSQAFSNQPQHF
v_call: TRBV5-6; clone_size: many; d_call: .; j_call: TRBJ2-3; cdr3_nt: TGTGCCAGCAGCTTGGACGGGGGAATGACAGATACGCAGTATTTT; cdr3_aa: CASSLDGGMTDTQYF
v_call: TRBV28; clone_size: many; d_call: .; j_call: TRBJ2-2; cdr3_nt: TGTGCCAGCACCCCCCTCCCGGACACCGGGGAGCTGTTTTTT; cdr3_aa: CASTPLPDTGELFF
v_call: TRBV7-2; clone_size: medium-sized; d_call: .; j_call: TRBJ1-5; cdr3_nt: TGTGCCAGCACCCAAAACGGTGGTCAGCCCCAGCATTTT; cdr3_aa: CASTQNGGQPQHF
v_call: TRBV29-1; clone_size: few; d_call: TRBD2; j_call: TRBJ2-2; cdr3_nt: TGCAGCGTTGTGACTAGCGGGACCGGGGAGCTGTTTTTT; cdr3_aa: CSVVTSGTGELFF
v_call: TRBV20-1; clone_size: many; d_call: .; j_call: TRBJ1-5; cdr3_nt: TGCAGTGCTCGTGGCGAGACATCAGACCAGCCCCAGCATTTT; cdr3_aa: CSARGETSDQPQHF
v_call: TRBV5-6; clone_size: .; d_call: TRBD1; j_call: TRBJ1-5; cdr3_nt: TGTGCCAGCAGCTTGGGACAGGGGATGCGGCAGCCCCAGCATTTT; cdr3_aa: CASSLGQGMRQPQHF
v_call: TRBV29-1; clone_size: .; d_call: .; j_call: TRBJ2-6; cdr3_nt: TGCAGCGGCCAATCAGCTGGGGCCAACGTCCTGACTTTC; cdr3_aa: CSGQSAGANVLTF
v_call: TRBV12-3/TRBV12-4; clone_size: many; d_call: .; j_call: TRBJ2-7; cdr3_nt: TGTGCCAGCAGGGACCACAGCGAGCAGTACTTC; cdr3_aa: CASRDHSEQYF
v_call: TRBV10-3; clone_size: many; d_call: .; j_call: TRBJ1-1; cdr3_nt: TGTGCCATCAGTGATGGGGATCTGGGCACTGAAGCTTTCTTT; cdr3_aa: CAISDGDLGTEAFF
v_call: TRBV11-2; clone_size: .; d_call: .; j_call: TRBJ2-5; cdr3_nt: TGTGCCAGCAGCTTAGATCAGGGGCGGCAAGAGACCCAGTACTTC; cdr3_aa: CASSLDQGRQETQYF